One T cell receptor beta chain is described in this entry. Its antigen is as yet unknown. This sample was included in a study of response to subunit inactivated influenza vaccine. Study-wide results and limits: The authors suggested that few new T cells are recruited per seasonal influenza vaccination.

TCRdb recomputed calls from the RT-PCR reads with MiXCR, one row per CDR3 protein. This sample yields about 480,000 distinct CDR3 sequences, of which about an eighth are seen a single time; roughly 14% belongs to the top ten. The CDR3 length is 17 residues. J was trimmed by 2 bases and V by 1 base; bases with no gene match: 11. The germline CDR1 and CDR2 sequences are DFQATT and SNEGSKA (reference sequence). This sequence originates from a man in his fifties or sixties who received an inactivated influenza vaccine. The sequencing here drew on PBMCs from blood, taken 35 to 45 days after vaccination. V is TRBV20-1 and J is TRBJ2-7; TRBD2 agrees at 10 bases. In DNA, the CDR3 is TGCAGTGCTAGAGGCCTACCCACTAGCGGGGACGCCTACGAGCAGTACTTC. This sequence encodes CSARGLPTSGDAYEQYF.